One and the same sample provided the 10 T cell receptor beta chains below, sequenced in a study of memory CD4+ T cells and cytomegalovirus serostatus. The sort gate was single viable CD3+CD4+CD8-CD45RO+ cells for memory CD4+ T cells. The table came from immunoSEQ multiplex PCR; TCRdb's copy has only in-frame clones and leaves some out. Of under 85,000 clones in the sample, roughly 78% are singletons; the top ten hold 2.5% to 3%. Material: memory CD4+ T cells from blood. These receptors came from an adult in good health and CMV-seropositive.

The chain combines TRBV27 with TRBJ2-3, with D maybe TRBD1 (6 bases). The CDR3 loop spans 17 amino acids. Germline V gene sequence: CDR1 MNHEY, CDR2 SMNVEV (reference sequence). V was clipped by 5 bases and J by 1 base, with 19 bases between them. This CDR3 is CASSGVHWDKGTDTQYF. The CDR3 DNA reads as TGTGCCAGCAGTGGGGTTCACTGGGACAAGGGCACAGATACGCAGTATTTT.

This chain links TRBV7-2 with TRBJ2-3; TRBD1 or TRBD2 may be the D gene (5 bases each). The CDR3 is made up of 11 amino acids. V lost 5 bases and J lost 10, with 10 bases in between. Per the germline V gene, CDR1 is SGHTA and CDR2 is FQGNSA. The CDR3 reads CASSLGEAQYF. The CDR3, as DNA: TGTGCCAGCAGCCTGGGGGAAGCGCAGTATTTT. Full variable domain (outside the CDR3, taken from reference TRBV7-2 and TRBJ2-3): GAGVSQSPSNKVTEKGKDVELRCDPISGHTALYWYRQSLGQGLEFLIYFQGNSAPDKSGLPSDRFSAERTGGSVSTLTIQRTQQEDSAVYLCASSLGEAQYFGPGTRLTVL.

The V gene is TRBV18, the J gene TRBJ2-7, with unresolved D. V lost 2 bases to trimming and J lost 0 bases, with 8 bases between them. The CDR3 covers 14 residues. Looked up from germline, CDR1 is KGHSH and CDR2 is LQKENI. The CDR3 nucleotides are TGTGCCAGCTCACCAAATCAGAACTCCTACGAGCAGTACTTC. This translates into CASSPNQNSYEQYF. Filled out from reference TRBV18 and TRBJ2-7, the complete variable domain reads NAGVMQNPRHLVRRRGQEARLRCSPMKGHSHVYWYRQLPEEGLKFMVYLQKENIIDESGMPKERFSAEFPKEGPSILRIQQVVRGDSAAYFCASSPNQNSYEQYFGPGTRLTVT.

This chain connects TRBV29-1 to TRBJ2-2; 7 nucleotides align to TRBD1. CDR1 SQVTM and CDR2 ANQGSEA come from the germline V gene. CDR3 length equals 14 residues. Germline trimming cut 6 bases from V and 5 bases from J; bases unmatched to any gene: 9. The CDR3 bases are TGCAGCGTCGGTGGGGGCAGGGGGACCGGGGAGCTGTTTTTT. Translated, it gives CSVGGGRGTGELFF.

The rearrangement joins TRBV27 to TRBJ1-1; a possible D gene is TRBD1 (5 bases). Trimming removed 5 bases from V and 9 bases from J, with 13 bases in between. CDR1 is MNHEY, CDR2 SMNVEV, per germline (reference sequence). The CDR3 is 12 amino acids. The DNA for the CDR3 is TGTGCCAGCAGTCTTACAGGTGGGAAAGCTTTCTTT. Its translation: CASSLTGGKAFF.

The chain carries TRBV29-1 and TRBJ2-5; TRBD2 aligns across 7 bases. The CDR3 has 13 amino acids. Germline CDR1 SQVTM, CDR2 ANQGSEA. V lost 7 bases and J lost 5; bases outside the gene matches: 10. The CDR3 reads CSGKAGSGETQYF. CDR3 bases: TGCAGCGGTAAAGCGGGGTCGGGGGAGACCCAGTACTTC.

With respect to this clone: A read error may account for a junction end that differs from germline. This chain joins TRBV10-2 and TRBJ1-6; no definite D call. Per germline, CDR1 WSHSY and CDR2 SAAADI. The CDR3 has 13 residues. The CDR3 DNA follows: TGCGCCAGCAGTCCGAGCCCCCCTTCAGCCCTCCACTTT. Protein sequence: CASSPSPPSALHF.

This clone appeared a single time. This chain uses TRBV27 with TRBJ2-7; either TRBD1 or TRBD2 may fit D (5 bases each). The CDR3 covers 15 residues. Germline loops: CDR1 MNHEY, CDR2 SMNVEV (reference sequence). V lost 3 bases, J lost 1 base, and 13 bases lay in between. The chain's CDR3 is CASSLRWGWSYEQYF. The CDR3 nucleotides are TGTGCCAGCAGTTTGCGTTGGGGGTGGTCCTACGAGCAGTACTTC.

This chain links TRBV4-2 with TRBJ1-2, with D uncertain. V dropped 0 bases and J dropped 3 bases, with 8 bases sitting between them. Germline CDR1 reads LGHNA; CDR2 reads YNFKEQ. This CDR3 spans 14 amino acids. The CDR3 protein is CASSQDYRDYGYTF. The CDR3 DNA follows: TGTGCCAGCAGCCAAGATTACCGGGACTATGGCTACACCTTC.

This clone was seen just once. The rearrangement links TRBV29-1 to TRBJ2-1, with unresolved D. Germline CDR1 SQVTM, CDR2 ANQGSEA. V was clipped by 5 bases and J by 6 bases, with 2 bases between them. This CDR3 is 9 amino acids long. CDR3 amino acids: CSVPNEQFF. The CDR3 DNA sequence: TGCAGCGTTCCCAATGAGCAGTTCTTC.